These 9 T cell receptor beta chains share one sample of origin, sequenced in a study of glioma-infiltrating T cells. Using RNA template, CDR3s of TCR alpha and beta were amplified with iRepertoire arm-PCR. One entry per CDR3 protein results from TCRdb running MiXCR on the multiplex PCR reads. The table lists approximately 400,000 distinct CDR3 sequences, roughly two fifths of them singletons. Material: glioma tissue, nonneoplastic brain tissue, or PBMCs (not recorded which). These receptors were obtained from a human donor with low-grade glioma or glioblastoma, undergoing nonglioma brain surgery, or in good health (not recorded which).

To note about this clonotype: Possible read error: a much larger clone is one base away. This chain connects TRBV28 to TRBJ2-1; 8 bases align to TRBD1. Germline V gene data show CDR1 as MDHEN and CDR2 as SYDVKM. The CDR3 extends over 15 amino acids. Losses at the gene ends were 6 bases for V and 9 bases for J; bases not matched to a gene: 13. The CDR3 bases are TGTGCCAGCAGAATGGGGACAGGAACCGACAGTGAGCAGTTCTTC. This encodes CASRMGTGTDSEQFF.

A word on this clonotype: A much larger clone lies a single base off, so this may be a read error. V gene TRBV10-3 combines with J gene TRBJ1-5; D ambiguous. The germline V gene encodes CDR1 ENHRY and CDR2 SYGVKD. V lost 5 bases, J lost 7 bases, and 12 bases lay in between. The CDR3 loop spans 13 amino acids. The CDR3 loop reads CAISLSIQQPQHF. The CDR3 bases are TGTGCCATCAGTTTATCGATCCAACAGCCCCAGCATTTT.

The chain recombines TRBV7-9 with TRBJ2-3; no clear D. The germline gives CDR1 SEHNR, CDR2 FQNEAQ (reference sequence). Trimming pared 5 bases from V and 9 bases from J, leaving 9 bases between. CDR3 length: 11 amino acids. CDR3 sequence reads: CASSPIGTQYF. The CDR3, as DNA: TGTGCCAGCAGCCCGATTGGCACGCAGTATTTT.

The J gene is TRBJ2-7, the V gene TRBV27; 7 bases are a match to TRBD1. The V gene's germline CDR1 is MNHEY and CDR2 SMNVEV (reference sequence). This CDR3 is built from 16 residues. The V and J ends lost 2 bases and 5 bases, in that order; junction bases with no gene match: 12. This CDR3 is CASSLIGTVNGNEQYF. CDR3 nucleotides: TGTGCCAGCAGTTTAATTGGGACAGTAAATGGGAACGAGCAGTACTTC.

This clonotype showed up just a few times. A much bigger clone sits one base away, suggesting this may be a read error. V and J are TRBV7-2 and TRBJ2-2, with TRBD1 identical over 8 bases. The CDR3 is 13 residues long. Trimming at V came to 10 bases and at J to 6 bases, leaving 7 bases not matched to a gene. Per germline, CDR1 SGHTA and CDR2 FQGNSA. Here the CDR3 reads CTTSRQGSGELFF. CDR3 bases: TGTACCACTTCTAGACAGGGGTCCGGGGAGCTGTTTTTT.

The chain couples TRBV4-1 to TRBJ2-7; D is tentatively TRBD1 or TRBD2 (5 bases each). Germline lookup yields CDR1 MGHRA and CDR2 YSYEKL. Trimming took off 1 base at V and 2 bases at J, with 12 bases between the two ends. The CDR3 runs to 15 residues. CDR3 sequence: CASSQAIRDAYEQYF. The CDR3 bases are TGCGCCAGCAGCCAAGCGATACGGGACGCCTACGAGCAGTACTTC.

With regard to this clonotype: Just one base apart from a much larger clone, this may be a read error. CDR3 residues: CASRDRNTEDFF. The CDR3 nucleotides read TGTGCCAGCAGGGACAGGAACACTGAAGATTTCTTT. V gene TRBV28 combines with J gene TRBJ1-1, with TRBD1 identical over 7 bases. CDR1 and CDR2 (germline): MDHEN, SYDVKM. This CDR3 is 12 amino acids long.

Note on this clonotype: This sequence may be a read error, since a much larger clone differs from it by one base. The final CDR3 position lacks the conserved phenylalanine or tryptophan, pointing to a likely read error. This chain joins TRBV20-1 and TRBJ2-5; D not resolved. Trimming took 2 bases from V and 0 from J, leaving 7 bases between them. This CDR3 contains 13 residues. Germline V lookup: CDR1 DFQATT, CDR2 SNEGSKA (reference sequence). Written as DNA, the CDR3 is TGCAGTGCTAGAAGGCAGTACCAAGAGACCCAGTACGTC. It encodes CSARRQYQETQYV.

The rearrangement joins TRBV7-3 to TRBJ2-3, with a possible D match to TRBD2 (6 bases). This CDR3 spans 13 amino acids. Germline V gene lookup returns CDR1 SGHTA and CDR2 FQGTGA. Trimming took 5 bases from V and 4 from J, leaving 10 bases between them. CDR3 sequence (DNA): TGTGCCAGCAGCCAACGACTAGCAGATACGCAGTATTTT. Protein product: CASSQRLADTQYF.